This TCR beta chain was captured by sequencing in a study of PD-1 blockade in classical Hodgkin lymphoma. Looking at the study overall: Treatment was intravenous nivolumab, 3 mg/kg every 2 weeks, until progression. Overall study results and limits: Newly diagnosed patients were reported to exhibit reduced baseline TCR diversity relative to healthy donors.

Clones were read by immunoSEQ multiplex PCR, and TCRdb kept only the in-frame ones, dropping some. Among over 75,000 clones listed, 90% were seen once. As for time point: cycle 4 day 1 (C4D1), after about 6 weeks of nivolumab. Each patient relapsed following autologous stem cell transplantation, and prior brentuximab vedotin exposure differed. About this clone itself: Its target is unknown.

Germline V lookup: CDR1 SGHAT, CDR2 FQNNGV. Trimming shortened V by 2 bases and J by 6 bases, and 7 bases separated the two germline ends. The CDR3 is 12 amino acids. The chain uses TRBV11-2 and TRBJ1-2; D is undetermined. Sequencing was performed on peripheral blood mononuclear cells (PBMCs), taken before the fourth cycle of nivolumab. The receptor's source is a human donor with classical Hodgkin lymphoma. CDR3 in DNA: TGTGCCAGCAGCTTATACCTGAATGGCTACACCTTC. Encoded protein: CASSLYLNGYTF.